This passage covers 16 T cell receptor beta chains from one sample sequenced in a study of T cell responses to AZD1222 COVID-19 vaccine. Assay used: immunoSEQ multiplex PCR; TCRdb lists only in-frame clones, some missing. The sample lists more than 95,000 clones; about nine tenths were seen once. Sequencing was performed on peripheral blood, taken on day 0 of AZD1222 vaccination. The source of these receptors is an adult in good health.

This chain connects TRBV7-3 to TRBJ2-1; D might be TRBD1 or TRBD2, each matching 7 bases. Germline V lookup: CDR1 SGHTA, CDR2 FQGTGA. CDR3 length: 16 amino acids. Trimming stripped 5 bases from V and 7 bases from J, with 21 bases between. In DNA form, the CDR3 reads TGTGCCAGCAGCCTCCTCGCAGGGGGGGTTAAGAATGAGCAGTTCTTC. It is translated as CASSLLAGGVKNEQFF.

The chain has TRBV5-4 and TRBJ1-2, with D unclear. With 1 base removed from V and 8 bases from J, the gap between germline ends came to 12 bases. The CDR3 length is 13 residues. In germline, CDR1 is SGHNT, CDR2 YYREEE (reference sequence). The CDR3 here is CASSLSSGSGYTF. CDR3 nucleotides: TGTGCCAGCAGCTTGTCCTCTGGAAGCGGCTACACCTTC.

This clone has only a few counts. J is TRBJ1-1 and V is TRBV6-6; TRBD1 matches at 12 bases. In germline, CDR1 is MNHNY, CDR2 SVGAGI (reference sequence). Trimming took 6 bases from V and 9 from J; bases not matched to a gene: 8. This CDR3 is built from 14 residues. This chain's CDR3 is CASSPGTGGWKAFF. Written as DNA, the CDR3 is TGTGCCAGCAGCCCCGGGACAGGGGGCTGGAAAGCTTTCTTT.

This sequence joins TRBV7-3 and TRBJ2-2; D gene unclear. Deletions cut 4 bases from V and 4 bases from J, with 19 bases between. The CDR3 spans 17 residues. The V gene's germline CDR1 is SGHTA and CDR2 FQGTGA. Written as DNA, the CDR3 is TGTGCCAGCAGCTCCTACGTTCAGGATTATGCCACCGGGGAGCTGTTTTTT. Translation gives CASSSYVQDYATGELFF.

The rearrangement links TRBV7-9 to TRBJ2-2, with 7 bases matching TRBD1. This CDR3 region has 14 residues. J gave up 6 bases and V 5 bases, and 6 bases lay outside the gene matches. Germline V gene sequence: CDR1 SEHNR, CDR2 FQNEAQ (reference sequence). CDR3 nucleotides: TGTGCCAGCAGCCCTACAGGGGTACCCGGGGAGCTGTTTTTT. This encodes CASSPTGVPGELFF.

The chain couples TRBV11-3 to TRBJ2-3; 13 bases are a match to TRBD2. In germline, CDR1 is SGHNT, CDR2 YENEEA. The CDR3 consists of 17 residues. The junction had 2 bases not matched to a gene; V was cut back by 1 base and J by 1 base. Here the CDR3 reads CASSLGTSGGGTDTQYF. The DNA for the CDR3 is TGTGCCAGCAGCTTAGGGACTAGCGGGGGAGGCACAGATACGCAGTATTTT.

This clone was found once. The chain recombines TRBV19 with TRBJ1-1, with D possibly TRBD1 on 5 matching bases. Germline CDR1 LNHDA, CDR2 SQIVND (reference sequence). The CDR3 sequence is 14 residues long. Trimming pared 3 bases from V and 0 bases from J, leaving 8 bases between. The CDR3 sequence: CASSIGGMNTEAFF. CDR3 coding DNA: TGTGCCAGTAGTATCGGGGGGATGAACACTGAAGCTTTCTTT.

V is TRBV7-3 and J is TRBJ2-2; 9 nucleotides align to TRBD2. V trimming: 1 base; J trimming: 9 bases; junction bases outside the gene matches: 15. CDR3 length: 18 residues. CDR1 SGHTA and CDR2 FQGTGA come from the germline V gene. The CDR3 region has the DNA TGTGCCAGCAGCTTAATCCTCGCGGGGGGGCCAAGAACTTGGGAGCTGTTTTTT. It codes for CASSLILAGGPRTWELFF.

The genes are TRBV28 and TRBJ2-1; TRBD1 matches 8 bases. This CDR3 is built from 17 residues. The ends lost 4 bases at V and 0 bases at J; junction bases unmatched: 8. CDR1 and CDR2 from the germline V gene are MDHEN and SYDVKM. The CDR3 region has the DNA TGTGCCAGCAGTTCTACCGGGACAGGTAGCTCCTACAATGAGCAGTTCTTC. Its translation: CASSSTGTGSSYNEQFF.

This chain links TRBV18 with TRBJ2-1, with D tentatively TRBD2 (6 bases). Between the trimmed V and J ends, which lost 3 bases and 4 bases, there was a span of 19 bases. Germline V gene data show CDR1 as KGHSH and CDR2 as LQKENI. This CDR3 spans 17 amino acids. The CDR3 protein is CASSPAIGVGGYNEQFF. The CDR3 nucleotides are TGTGCCAGCTCACCGGCAATAGGAGTGGGGGGATACAATGAGCAGTTCTTC.

This clone was detected only once. CDR3 sequence reads: CASSPRGPLSLVPYEQYF. CDR3 in DNA: TGTGCCAGCAGTCCAAGGGGACCGCTCTCATTAGTCCCCTACGAGCAGTACTTC. This chain joins TRBV27 and TRBJ2-7; TRBD1 or TRBD2 may be the D gene (5 bases each). The ends were cut back, 5 bases at V and 2 bases at J, with 25 bases in the middle. The CDR3 has 18 residues. Germline CDR1 and CDR2: MNHEY and SMNVEV (reference sequence).

The chain's CDR3 is CASSQVGSQGSEKLFF. For the CDR3, the DNA is TGTGCCAGCAGCCAAGTTGGTTCACAGGGTTCTGAAAAACTGTTTTTT. This chain links TRBV14 with TRBJ1-4, with D possibly TRBD1 on 6 matching bases. V was pared by 1 base and J by 7 bases, with 16 bases between. Germline assignment: CDR1 SGHDN and CDR2 FVKESK. CDR3 length: 16 amino acids.

Turning to this clone: One junction end does not reproduce the germline sequence, and a read error may be involved. The chain combines TRBV29-1 with TRBJ2-2; D is perhaps TRBD1 (6 bases). The CDR3 covers 15 residues. CDR1 and CDR2 (germline): SQVTM, ANQGSEA. In DNA, the CDR3 is TGCAGCGCTGAAAGTCGGACAGCGAACACCGGGGAGCTGTTTTTT. Protein sequence: CSAESRTANTGELFF.

This chain joins TRBV12-5 and TRBJ2-5, with D unclear. Per the germline V gene, CDR1 is LGHNT and CDR2 is FRNRAP. CDR3 length: 18 residues. V gave up 2 bases and J gave up 5 bases, with 24 bases separating them. The CDR3 DNA follows: TGTGCTAGTGGTTTGTTCCTAGGGTCTCGGACCGCCCCCGAGACCCAGTACTTC. Amino acids: CASGLFLGSRTAPETQYF. Filled out from reference TRBV12-5 and TRBJ2-5, the complete variable domain reads DARVTQTPRHKVTEMGQEVTMRCQPILGHNTVFWYRQTMMQGLELLAYFRNRAPLDDSGMPKDRFSAEMPDATLATLKIQPSEPRDSAVYFCASGLFLGSRTAPETQYFGPGTRLLVL.

The chain combines TRBV7-6 with TRBJ2-3; perhaps TRBD2 as D (5 bases). The CDR3 sequence is 14 residues long. Trimming took off 3 bases at V and 2 bases at J, with 9 bases between the two ends. The germline V gene has CDR1 SGHVS and CDR2 FNYEAQ. The CDR3 nucleotides are TGTGCCAGCAGCTTCCGGGGAACCACAGATACGCAGTATTTT. This codes for CASSFRGTTDTQYF.

V usage is TRBV7-9 and J usage is TRBJ1-4; D gene uncertain. This CDR3 contains 12 residues. V lost 5 bases, J lost 8 bases, and 9 bases lay in between. Germline lookup yields CDR1 SEHNR and CDR2 FQNEAQ (reference sequence). The CDR3 coding sequence is TGTGCCAGCAGCAATACAAGGGAAAAACTGTTTTTT. Translated, it gives CASSNTREKLFF.